Sequencing of this T cell receptor (beta chain) was carried out in a study of blood T cells in healthy people across ages. A second PCR, run for roughly 6 to 11 cycles, used a sample-barcoded 5' primer plus a J-beta primer mix. TCRdb analysed the 5' RACE reads with MiXCR anew, one entry per CDR3 protein. The sample has approximately 760,000 distinct CDR3 sequences, roughly 25% seen once. Notes on the study in general: Expanded clonotype changes were possibly confounded by unknown donor CMV status.

The V and J ends lost 5 bases and 0 bases respectively, with 16 bases between them. CDR3 size: 15 residues. Germline V gene sequence: CDR1 DFQATT, CDR2 SNEGSKA (reference sequence). Comment on this clonotype: The antigen is unknown.

These data also formed part of another study, on T cells of mothers and their children. This second study says: The shaping of TCR recombination output by thymic selection is similar in related and unrelated pairs.

The chain carries TRBV20-1 and TRBJ1-1, with no clear D. The origin of this receptor is a boy younger than 18 in good health. The sample taken for sequencing was blood. The CDR3 loop reads CSAPSQLPMNTEAFF. The CDR3 region has the DNA TGCAGTGCTCCCTCCCAGCTCCCCATGAACACTGAAGCTTTCTTT.